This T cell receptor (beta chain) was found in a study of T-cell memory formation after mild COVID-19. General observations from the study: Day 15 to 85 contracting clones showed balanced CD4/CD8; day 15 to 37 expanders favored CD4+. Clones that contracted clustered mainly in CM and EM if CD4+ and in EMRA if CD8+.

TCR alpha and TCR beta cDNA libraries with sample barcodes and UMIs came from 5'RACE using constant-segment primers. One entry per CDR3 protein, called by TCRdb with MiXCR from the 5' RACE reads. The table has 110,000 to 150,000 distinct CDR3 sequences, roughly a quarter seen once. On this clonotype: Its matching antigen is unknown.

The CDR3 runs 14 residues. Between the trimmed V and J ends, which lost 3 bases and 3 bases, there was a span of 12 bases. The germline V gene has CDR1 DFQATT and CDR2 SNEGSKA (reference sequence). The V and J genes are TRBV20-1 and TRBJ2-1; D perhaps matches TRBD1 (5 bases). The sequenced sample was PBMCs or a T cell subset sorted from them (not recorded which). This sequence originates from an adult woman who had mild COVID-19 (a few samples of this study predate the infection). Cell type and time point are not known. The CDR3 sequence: CSASGLGDYNEQFF. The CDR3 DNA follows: TGCAGTGCTAGTGGTCTAGGGGACTACAATGAGCAGTTCTTC.